This TCR beta chain originates from a study of early T cells in non-severe SARS-CoV-2 infection. Study-level information: Sequenced material consisted of bulk RNA (from unsorted whole blood), and chains were unpaired. General observations from the study: The VDJdb matching leaned toward anti-spike CD8 responses and overlooked private and CD4 specificities.

Germline trimming cut 6 bases from V and 1 base from J; bases unmatched to any gene: 3. There are 13 residues in the CDR3. Germline CDR1 is SQVTM and CDR2 is ANQGSEA. In its sample, this clonotype was seen a few times. What it binds is unknown. Researchers tagged individual cDNA molecules with unique molecular identifiers. Each CDR3 protein is one row after TCRdb ran MiXCR on the 5' RACE reads. Here the sample spans about 30,000 distinct CDR3 sequences, approximately 5.3% being singletons. The sequenced sample consisted of whole blood. The receptor comes from an adult who was a healthcare worker with PCR-confirmed SARS-CoV-2 infection or an uninfected control (not recorded which). This rearrangement joins TRBV29-1 to TRBJ2-5; the match to TRBD1 covers 9 bases. CDR3 region: CSVGTGSQETQYF. The CDR3 DNA follows: TGCAGCGTGGGGACAGGGAGCCAAGAGACCCAGTACTTC.